These 27 T cell receptor beta chains came from one sample sequenced in a study of shared T cell receptors in the human thymus. Assay used: immunoSEQ multiplex PCR; TCRdb lists only in-frame clones, some missing. The table records roughly 500,000 clones, more than 75% of them present only once. These data were likewise used in another study, on human thymus T cells.

Sequencing used thymocytes. These receptor sequences come from a boy younger than two with a congenital heart defect.

The chain couples TRBV27 to TRBJ2-3; D is possibly TRBD1 (5 bases). This CDR3 has 14 amino acids. Germline V CDR1 and CDR2: MNHEY, SMNVEV (reference sequence). The ends were cut back, 5 bases at V and 2 bases at J, with 11 bases in the middle. The DNA of the CDR3 is TGTGCCAGCAGTGAGACAGAAAACACAGATACGCAGTATTTT. This sequence encodes CASSETENTDTQYF.

This sequence joins TRBV7-8 and TRBJ1-2, with 10 bases aligning to TRBD1. Germline V gene data show CDR1 as SGHVS and CDR2 as FQNEAQ. With 5 bases clipped from V and 3 bases from J, the junction kept 12 bases outside the gene matches. The CDR3 loop spans 17 amino acids. The CDR3 DNA follows: TGTGCCAGCAGCCCGGCTCCCGGGACAGGGGAGGACTATGGCTACACCTTC. It codes for CASSPAPGTGEDYGYTF.

V usage is TRBV6-6 and J usage is TRBJ1-1; TRBD1 might be the D (5 bases). Per the germline V gene, CDR1 is MNHNY and CDR2 is SVGAGI (reference sequence). Trimming removed 2 bases at V and 0 bases at J, with 13 bases between. The CDR3 is 16 amino acids. The CDR3 here is CASSYVRTPMNTEAFF. The CDR3 coding sequence is TGTGCCAGCAGTTACGTCAGGACACCCATGAACACTGAAGCTTTCTTT.

The chain links TRBV15 to TRBJ1-5, with D possibly TRBD1 on 6 matching bases. This CDR3 contains 14 residues. Germline loops: CDR1 LNHNV, CDR2 YYDKDF (reference sequence). V lost 1 base, J lost 7 bases, and 11 bases lay in between. The CDR3 is CATSRGGRGQPQHF. As DNA, the CDR3 is TGTGCCACCAGCAGAGGTGGGAGGGGGCAGCCCCAGCATTTT.

This clone came up once. The DNA for the CDR3 is TGTGCCAGCAGCGCTAGCGGGAGGGCCTCCTACGAGCAGTACTTC. It specifies CASSASGRASYEQYF. The rearrangement uses TRBV7-9 and TRBJ2-7, with 12 bases identical to TRBD2. Germline assignment: CDR1 SEHNR and CDR2 FQNEAQ (reference sequence). The CDR3 runs 15 residues. Trimming took 5 bases from V and 0 from J; bases not matched to a gene: 2.

The V and J genes are TRBV11-2 and TRBJ1-1; the D gene is possibly TRBD1 (6 bases). The CDR3 sequence is 14 residues long. The V end lost 5 bases, the J end lost 0 bases, and 10 bases lay between the germline ends. The germline gives CDR1 SGHAT, CDR2 FQNNGV. The CDR3 protein is CASSPGTLNTEAFF. CDR3 bases: TGTGCCAGCAGCCCCGGGACATTGAACACTGAAGCTTTCTTT.

This chain links TRBV29-1 with TRBJ2-7; D perhaps matches TRBD2 (5 bases). Trimming took off 4 bases at V and 5 bases at J, with 18 bases between the two ends. Germline-derived CDR1 and CDR2 are SQVTM and ANQGSEA. This CDR3 spans 14 amino acids. CDR3 DNA: TGCAGCGTTGCTTTCCGCATGCCTAGCCACGAGCAGTACTTC. Encoded protein: CSVAFRMPSHEQYF.

This chain connects TRBV4-3 to TRBJ2-5; D gene ambiguous. Germline lookup yields CDR1 LGHNA and CDR2 YSLEER. The CDR3 runs to 15 residues. V dropped 0 bases and J dropped 2 bases, with 10 bases sitting between them. Here the CDR3 DNA reads TGCGCCAGCAGCCAAGATCCGGCTAGACAAGAGACCCAGTACTTC. It encodes CASSQDPARQETQYF.

This rearrangement joins TRBV18 to TRBJ1-5; tentative D call: TRBD1 (5 bases). Germline-derived CDR1 and CDR2 are KGHSH and LQKENI. Between the trimmed V and J ends, which lost 0 bases and 5 bases, there was a span of 17 bases. The CDR3 totals 17 residues. CDR3 sequence (DNA): TGTGCCAGCTCACCACCCGGGAGCAGGGCCATATATCAGCCCCAGCATTTT. This codes for CASSPPGSRAIYQPQHF. The variable domain in full, with the rest retrieved from reference TRBV18 and TRBJ1-5, is NAGVMQNPRHLVRRRGQEARLRCSPMKGHSHVYWYRQLPEEGLKFMVYLQKENIIDESGMPKERFSAEFPKEGPSILRIQQVVRGDSAAYFCASSPPGSRAIYQPQHFGDGTRLSIL.

V usage is TRBV6-6 and J usage is TRBJ2-7, with 9 nucleotides matching TRBD1. Germline CDR1 is MNHNY and CDR2 is SVGAGI (reference sequence). Trimming at V came to 2 bases and at J to 6 bases, leaving 5 bases not matched to a gene. This CDR3 spans 14 amino acids. For the CDR3, the DNA is TGTGCCAGCAGTTACCGGACAGGGGAGGTCGAGCAGTACTTC. Its protein is CASSYRTGEVEQYF.

V is TRBV25-1 and J is TRBJ2-1; maybe TRBD2 (6 bases). The CDR3 sequence is 15 residues long. Germline V lookup: CDR1 MGHDK, CDR2 SYGVNS. V lost 2 bases to trimming and J lost 2 bases, with 10 bases between them. The CDR3 DNA follows: TGTGCCAGCAGTGAACGCGGGAAGACCTACAATGAGCAGTTCTTC. Translated, it gives CASSERGKTYNEQFF.

The rearrangement uses TRBV11-2 and TRBJ2-3, with 7 bases fitting TRBD2. The length of the CDR3 is 15 residues. V was pared by 6 bases and J by 0 bases, with 6 bases of the junction left unmatched. The V gene's germline CDR1 is SGHAT and CDR2 FQNNGV. The CDR3 region has the DNA TGTGCCAGCAGTCCTCCGGGGGGAAGCACAGATACGCAGTATTTT. It yields the protein CASSPPGGSTDTQYF.

The chain combines TRBV15 with TRBJ2-5; 10 nucleotides match TRBD1. The germline V gene has CDR1 LNHNV and CDR2 YYDKDF (reference sequence). V lost 3 bases to trimming and J lost 5 bases; unmatched junction nucleotides: 3. The CDR3 contains 14 residues. The CDR3 DNA is TGTGCCACCAGCAGGGACAGGGGGTTGGAGACCCAGTACTTC. Encoded protein: CATSRDRGLETQYF.

The chain employs TRBV28 and TRBJ2-2, with 11 bases identical to TRBD1. Germline CDR1 is MDHEN and CDR2 is SYDVKM. CDR3 length equals 15 residues. The V gene end was trimmed by 6 bases and the J gene end by 3 bases; junction bases not matched to a gene: 3. CDR3 sequence (DNA): TGTGCCAGCAGCCGGGACAGGGGGGACACCGGGGAGCTGTTTTTT. Translating gives CASSRDRGDTGELFF.

The rearrangement joins TRBV5-6 to TRBJ2-1; 9 bases fit TRBD2. V was clipped by 0 bases and J by 7 bases; unmatched bases: 8. The CDR3 runs to 16 residues. Per germline, CDR1 SGHDT and CDR2 YYEEEE. The CDR3 region is CASSLVPREGLNEQFF. DNA for the CDR3: TGTGCCAGCAGCTTGGTGCCGCGGGAGGGCCTTAATGAGCAGTTCTTC.

The chain joins TRBV30 to TRBJ2-2; 7 bases are a match to TRBD2. This CDR3 is built from 15 residues. V shed 1 base, J shed 6 bases, and the junction held 8 bases outside the gene matches. Germline CDR1 and CDR2: GTSNPN and SVGIG (reference sequence). CDR3 DNA sequence: TGTGCCTGGAGTGGGCCCCGGGACTATCCCGGGGAGCTGTTTTTT. Translating it yields CAWSGPRDYPGELFF.

This clone was counted only a few times. The gene calls are TRBV5-1 and TRBJ1-1, with D possibly matching TRBD1 (6 bases). The CDR3 has 16 amino acids. Germline CDR1 and CDR2: SGHRS and YFSETQ. Trimming shortened V by 0 bases and J by 1 base, and 13 bases separated the two germline ends. In DNA, the CDR3 is TGCGCCAGCAGCTTGGGGCCGGGACACGCGAACACTGAAGCTTTCTTT. The encoded protein is CASSLGPGHANTEAFF.

The chain uses TRBV28 and TRBJ2-7; 9 bases align to TRBD1. With 5 bases clipped from V and 0 bases from J, the junction kept 17 bases outside the gene matches. The CDR3 consists of 19 residues. In germline, CDR1 is MDHEN, CDR2 SYDVKM. CDR3 loop: CASSLRTGVGPYYSYEQYF. The DNA for the CDR3 is TGTGCCAGCAGTCTCCGGACAGGGGTGGGGCCCTATTACTCCTACGAGCAGTACTTC.

The V call is TRBV30, the J call TRBJ2-6, with TRBD2 matching over 7 bases. The CDR3 covers 17 residues. J was trimmed by 2 bases and V by 2 bases; bases with no gene match: 9. The germline gives CDR1 GTSNPN, CDR2 SVGIG (reference sequence). In DNA form, the CDR3 reads TGTGCCTGGAGTCGGGAGGAGGGGCGGGCTGGGGCCAACGTCCTGACTTTC. Translated: CAWSREEGRAGANVLTF.

The chain couples TRBV4-1 to TRBJ2-7; D remains ambiguous. This CDR3 has 16 amino acids. Germline V lookup: CDR1 MGHRA, CDR2 YSYEKL. The V and J ends lost 1 base and 0 bases respectively, with 13 bases between them. The CDR3 DNA is TGCGCCAGCAGCCAAGGGGTGGAGCGAGGCTCCTACGAGCAGTACTTC. This sequence encodes CASSQGVERGSYEQYF.

The CDR3 here is CASSQDRQGLAGAYEQYF. The DNA for the CDR3 is TGTGCCAGCAGCCAAGATCGCCAGGGTCTAGCGGGAGCCTACGAGCAGTACTTC. The genes are TRBV4-2 and TRBJ2-7; 10 nucleotides agree with TRBD2. Per germline, CDR1 LGHNA and CDR2 YNFKEQ. The CDR3 extends over 18 amino acids. The ends lost 0 bases at V and 2 bases at J; junction bases unmatched: 10.

The chain recombines TRBV18 with TRBJ1-2, with 7 bases fitting TRBD1. Trimming cost V 2 bases and J 4 bases; bases outside gene matches: 10. In germline, CDR1 is KGHSH, CDR2 LQKENI. This CDR3 contains 16 residues. In DNA form, the CDR3 reads TGTGCCAGCTCACCAAAGGCGGCAGGGGGAGTCTATGGCTACACCTTC. Translated, it gives CASSPKAAGGVYGYTF.

The gene calls are TRBV2 and TRBJ2-1, with D tentatively TRBD2 (6 bases). The germline V gene encodes CDR1 SNHLY and CDR2 FYNNEI. CDR3 size: 15 residues. Trimming took 4 bases from V and 6 from J, leaving 16 bases between them. The CDR3 protein is CASSGGTLRANEQFF. The CDR3 nucleotides are TGTGCCAGCAGTGGAGGGACTCTAAGGGCCAATGAGCAGTTCTTC.

V is TRBV9 and J is TRBJ2-1; 10 nucleotides match TRBD2. CDR1 is SGDLS, CDR2 YYNGEE, per germline. CDR3 length equals 17 residues. J was trimmed by 4 bases and V by 0 bases; bases with no gene match: 7. The CDR3 nucleotides are TGTGCCAGCAGCGTAGAGAAAGCGGGAGGGCCTTACAATGAGCAGTTCTTC. As protein: CASSVEKAGGPYNEQFF.

This clone was picked up one time. The chain carries TRBV9 and TRBJ2-5; possibly TRBD1 for D (6 bases). The CDR3 length is 13 residues. Germline values: CDR1 SGDLS, CDR2 YYNGEE. V shed 3 bases and J shed 2 bases, with 8 bases lying between them. CDR3 sequence: CASSGQVQETQYF. The DNA of the CDR3 is TGTGCCAGCAGCGGACAGGTTCAAGAGACCCAGTACTTC.

This sequence joins TRBV7-2 and TRBJ2-5; 12 nucleotides agree with TRBD1. J gave up 5 bases and V 5 bases, and 9 bases lay outside the gene matches. Germline V lookup: CDR1 SGHTA, CDR2 FQGNSA. The CDR3 length is 16 residues. For the CDR3, the DNA is TGTGCCAGCAGCGGGAACCGGGACAGGGGGCGGGAGACCCAGTACTTC. Translation: CASSGNRDRGRETQYF.

The chain carries TRBV4-1 and TRBJ1-4; a weak D match, TRBD1 (5 bases). Germline values: CDR1 MGHRA, CDR2 YSYEKL. Trimming took off 4 bases at V and 7 bases at J, with 10 bases between the two ends. The CDR3 is 13 amino acids. CDR3 residues: CASSLRDCEKLFF. CDR3 bases: TGCGCCAGCAGCCTCCGGGACTGTGAAAAACTGTTTTTT.